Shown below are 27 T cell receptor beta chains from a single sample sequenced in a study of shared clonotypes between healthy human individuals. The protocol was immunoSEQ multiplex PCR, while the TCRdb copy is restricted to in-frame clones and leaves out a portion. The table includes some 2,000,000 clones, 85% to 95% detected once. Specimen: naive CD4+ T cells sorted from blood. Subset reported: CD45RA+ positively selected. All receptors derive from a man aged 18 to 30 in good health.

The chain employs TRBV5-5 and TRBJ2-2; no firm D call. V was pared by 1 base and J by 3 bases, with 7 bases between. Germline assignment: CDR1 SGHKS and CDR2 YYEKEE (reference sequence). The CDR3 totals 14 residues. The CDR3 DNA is TGTGCCAGCAGCTTGTATTTGGACACCGGGGAGCTGTTTTTT. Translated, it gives CASSLYLDTGELFF.

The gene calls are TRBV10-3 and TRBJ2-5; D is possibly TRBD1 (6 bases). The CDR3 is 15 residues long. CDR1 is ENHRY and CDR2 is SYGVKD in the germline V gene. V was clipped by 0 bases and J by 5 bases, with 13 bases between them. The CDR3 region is CAISESGTTSETQYF. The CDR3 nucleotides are TGTGCCATCAGTGAGTCCGGGACAACCTCTGAGACCCAGTACTTC.

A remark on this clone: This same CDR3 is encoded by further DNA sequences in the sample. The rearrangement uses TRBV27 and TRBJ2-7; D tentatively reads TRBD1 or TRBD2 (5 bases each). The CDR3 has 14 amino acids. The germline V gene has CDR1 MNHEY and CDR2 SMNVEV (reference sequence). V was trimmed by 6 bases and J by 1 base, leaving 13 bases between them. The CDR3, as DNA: TGTGCCAGCAGCCCGGGACGAATTTCCTACGAGCAGTACTTC. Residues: CASSPGRISYEQYF.

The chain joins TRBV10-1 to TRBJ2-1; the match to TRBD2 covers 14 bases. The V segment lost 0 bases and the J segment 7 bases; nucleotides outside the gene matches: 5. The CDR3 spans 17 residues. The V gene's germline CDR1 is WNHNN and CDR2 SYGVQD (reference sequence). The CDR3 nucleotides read TGCGCCAGCAGTGAGTCCCCCGGGACTAGCGGGAGTAATGAGCAGTTCTTC. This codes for CASSESPGTSGSNEQFF.

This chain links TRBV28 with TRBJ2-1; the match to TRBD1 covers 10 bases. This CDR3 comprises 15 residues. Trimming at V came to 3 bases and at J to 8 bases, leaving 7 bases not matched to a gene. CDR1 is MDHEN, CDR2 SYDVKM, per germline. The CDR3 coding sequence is TGTGCCAGCAGTTTTTGGGGACAGGGGTTGGATGAGCAGTTCTTC. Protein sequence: CASSFWGQGLDEQFF.

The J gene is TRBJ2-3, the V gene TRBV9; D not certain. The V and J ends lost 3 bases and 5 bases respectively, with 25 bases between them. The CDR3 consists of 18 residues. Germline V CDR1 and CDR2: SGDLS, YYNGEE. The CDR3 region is CASSGELGQVRGKDTQYF. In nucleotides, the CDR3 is TGTGCCAGCAGCGGAGAACTCGGTCAGGTCCGCGGTAAAGATACGCAGTATTTT.

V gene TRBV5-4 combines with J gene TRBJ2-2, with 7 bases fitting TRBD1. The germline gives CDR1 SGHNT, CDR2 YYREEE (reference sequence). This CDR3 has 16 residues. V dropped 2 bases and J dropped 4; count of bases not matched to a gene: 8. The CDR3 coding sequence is TGTGCCAGCAGCTTCCCCGGGACAGTGTTCACCGGGGAGCTGTTTTTT. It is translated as CASSFPGTVFTGELFF. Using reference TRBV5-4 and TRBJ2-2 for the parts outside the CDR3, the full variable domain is ETGVTQSPTHLIKTRGQQVTLRCSSQSGHNTVSWYQQALGQGPQFIFQYYREEENGRGNFPPRFSGLQFPNYSSELNVNALELDDSALYLCASSFPGTVFTGELFFGEGSRLTVL.

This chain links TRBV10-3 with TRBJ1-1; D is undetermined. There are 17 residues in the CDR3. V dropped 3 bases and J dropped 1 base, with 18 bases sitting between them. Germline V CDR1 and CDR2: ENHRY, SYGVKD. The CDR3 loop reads CAISDGGLGYSNTEAFF. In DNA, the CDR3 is TGTGCCATCAGTGACGGTGGACTCGGGTACTCGAACACTGAAGCTTTCTTT.

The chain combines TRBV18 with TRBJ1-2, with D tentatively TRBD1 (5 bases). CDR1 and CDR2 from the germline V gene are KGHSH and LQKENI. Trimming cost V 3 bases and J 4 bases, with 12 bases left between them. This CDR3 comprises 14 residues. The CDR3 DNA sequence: TGTGCCAGCTCACCTAGGCAGGGCCCCTATGGCTACACCTTC. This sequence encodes CASSPRQGPYGYTF.

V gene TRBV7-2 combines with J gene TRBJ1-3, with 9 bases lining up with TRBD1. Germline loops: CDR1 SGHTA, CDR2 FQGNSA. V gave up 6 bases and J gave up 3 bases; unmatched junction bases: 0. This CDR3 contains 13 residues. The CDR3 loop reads CASRGQGGNTIYF. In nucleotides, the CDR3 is TGTGCCAGCAGGGGACAGGGTGGAAACACCATATATTTT.

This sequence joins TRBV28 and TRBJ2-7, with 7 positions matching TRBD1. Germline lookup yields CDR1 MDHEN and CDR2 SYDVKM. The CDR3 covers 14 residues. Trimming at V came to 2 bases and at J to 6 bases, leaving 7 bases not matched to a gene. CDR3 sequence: CASSLTQGRGEQYF. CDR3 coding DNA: TGTGCCAGCAGTTTAACACAGGGGCGAGGCGAGCAGTACTTC.

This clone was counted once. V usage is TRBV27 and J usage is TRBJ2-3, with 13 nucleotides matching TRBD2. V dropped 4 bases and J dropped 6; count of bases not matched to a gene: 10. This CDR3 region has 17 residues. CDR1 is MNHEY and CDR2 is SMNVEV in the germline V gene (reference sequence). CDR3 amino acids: CASSSSTTSGRRDTQYF. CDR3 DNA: TGTGCCAGCAGTTCCTCTACGACTAGCGGGAGGAGGGATACGCAGTATTTT.

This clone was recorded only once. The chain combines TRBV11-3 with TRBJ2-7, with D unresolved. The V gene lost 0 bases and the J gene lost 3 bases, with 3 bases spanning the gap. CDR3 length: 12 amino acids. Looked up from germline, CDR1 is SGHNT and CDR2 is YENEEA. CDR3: CASSLDSYEQYF. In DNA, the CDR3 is TGTGCCAGCAGCTTAGACAGCTACGAGCAGTACTTC. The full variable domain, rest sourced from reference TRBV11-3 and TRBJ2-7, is EAGVVQSPRYKIIEKKQPVAFWCNPISGHNTLYWYLQNLGQGPELLIRYENEEAVDDSQLPKDRFSAERLKGVDSTLKIQPAELGDSAVYLCASSLDSYEQYFGPGTRLTVT.

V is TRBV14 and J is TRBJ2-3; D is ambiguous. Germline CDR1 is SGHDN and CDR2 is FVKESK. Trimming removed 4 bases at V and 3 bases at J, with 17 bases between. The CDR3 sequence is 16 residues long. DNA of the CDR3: TGTGCCAGCAGCCCCCTAATCGGAGCCCAAACAGATACGCAGTATTTT. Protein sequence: CASSPLIGAQTDTQYF.

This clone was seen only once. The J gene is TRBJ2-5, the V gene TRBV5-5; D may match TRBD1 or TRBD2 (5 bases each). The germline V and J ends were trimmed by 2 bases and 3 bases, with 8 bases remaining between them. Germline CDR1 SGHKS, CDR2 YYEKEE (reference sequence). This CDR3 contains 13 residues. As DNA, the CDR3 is TGTGCCAGCAGCTTTGGGGGAGAAGAGACCCAGTACTTC. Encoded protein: CASSFGGEETQYF.

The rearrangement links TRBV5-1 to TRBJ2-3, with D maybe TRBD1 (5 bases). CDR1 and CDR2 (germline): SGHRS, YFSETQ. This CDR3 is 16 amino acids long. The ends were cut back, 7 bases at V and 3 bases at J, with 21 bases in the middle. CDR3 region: CASSTQGSVGTDTQYF. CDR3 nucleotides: TGCGCCAGCTCTACCCAGGGTAGTGTCGGAACAGATACGCAGTATTTT.

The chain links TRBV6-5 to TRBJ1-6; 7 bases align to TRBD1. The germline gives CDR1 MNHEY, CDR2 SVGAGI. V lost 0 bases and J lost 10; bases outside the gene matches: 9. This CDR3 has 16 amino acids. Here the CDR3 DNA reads TGTGCCAGCAGTTACTCGAGGGACAGTCGGGGCTCACCCCTCCACTTT. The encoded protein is CASSYSRDSRGSPLHF.

The chain's CDR3 is CASSVIRPGRSSQETQYF. For the CDR3, the DNA is TGTGCCAGCAGCGTAATTAGACCGGGAAGAAGCTCACAAGAGACCCAGTACTTC. This chain connects TRBV7-9 to TRBJ2-5; maybe TRBD2 (5 bases). The germline V gene has CDR1 SEHNR and CDR2 FQNEAQ (reference sequence). Trimming cost V 5 bases and J 2 bases, with 24 bases left between them. CDR3 length: 18 amino acids.

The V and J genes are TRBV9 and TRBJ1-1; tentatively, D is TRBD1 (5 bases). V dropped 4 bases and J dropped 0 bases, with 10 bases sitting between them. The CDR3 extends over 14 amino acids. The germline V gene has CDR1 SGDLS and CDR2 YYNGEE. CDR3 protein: CASSRWGVNTEAFF. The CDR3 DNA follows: TGTGCCAGCAGCAGATGGGGGGTGAACACTGAAGCTTTCTTT.

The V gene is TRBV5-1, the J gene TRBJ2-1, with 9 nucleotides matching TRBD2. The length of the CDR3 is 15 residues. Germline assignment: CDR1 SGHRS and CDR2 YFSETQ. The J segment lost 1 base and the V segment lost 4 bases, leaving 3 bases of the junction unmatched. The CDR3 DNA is TGCGCCAGCAGCGCCCTAGCGGGGTCCTACAATGAGCAGTTCTTC. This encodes CASSALAGSYNEQFF.

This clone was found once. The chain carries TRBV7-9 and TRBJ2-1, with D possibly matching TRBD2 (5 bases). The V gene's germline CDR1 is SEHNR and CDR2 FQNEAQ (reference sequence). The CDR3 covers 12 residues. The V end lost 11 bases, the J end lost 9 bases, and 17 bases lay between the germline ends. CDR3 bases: TGTGCCGTCGCAGCCCCACGGGGTGAGCAGTTCTTC. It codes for CAVAAPRGEQFF.

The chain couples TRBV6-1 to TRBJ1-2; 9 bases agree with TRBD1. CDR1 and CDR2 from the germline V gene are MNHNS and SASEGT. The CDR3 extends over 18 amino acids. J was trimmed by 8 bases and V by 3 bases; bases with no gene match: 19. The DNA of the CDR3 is TGTGCCAGCAGTGACCAGATATCTGGCCGGGACAGGGTGGGAGGCTACACCTTC. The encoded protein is CASSDQISGRDRVGGYTF.

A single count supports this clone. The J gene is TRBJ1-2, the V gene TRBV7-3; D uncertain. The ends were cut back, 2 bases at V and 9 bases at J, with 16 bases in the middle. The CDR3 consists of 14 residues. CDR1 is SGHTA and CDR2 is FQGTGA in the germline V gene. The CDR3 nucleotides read TGTGCCAGCAGCTTAGACTGGTGGGAGGGAAGCTACACCTTC. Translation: CASSLDWWEGSYTF.

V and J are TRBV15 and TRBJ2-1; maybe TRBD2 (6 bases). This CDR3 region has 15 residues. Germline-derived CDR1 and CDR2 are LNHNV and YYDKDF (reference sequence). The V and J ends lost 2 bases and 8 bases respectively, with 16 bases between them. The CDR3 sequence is CATSRPLANGDEQFF. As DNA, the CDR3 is TGTGCCACCAGCAGACCTCTAGCGAATGGGGATGAGCAGTTCTTC.

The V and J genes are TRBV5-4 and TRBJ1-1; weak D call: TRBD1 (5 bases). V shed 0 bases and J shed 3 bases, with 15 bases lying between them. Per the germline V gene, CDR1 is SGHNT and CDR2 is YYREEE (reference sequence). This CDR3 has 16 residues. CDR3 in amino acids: CASSLAAGRGDTEAFF. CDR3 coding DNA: TGTGCCAGCAGCTTGGCTGCGGGGCGTGGGGACACTGAAGCTTTCTTT. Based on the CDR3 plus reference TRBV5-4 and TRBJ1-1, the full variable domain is ETGVTQSPTHLIKTRGQQVTLRCSSQSGHNTVSWYQQALGQGPQFIFQYYREEENGRGNFPPRFSGLQFPNYSSELNVNALELDDSALYLCASSLAAGRGDTEAFFGQGTRLTVV.

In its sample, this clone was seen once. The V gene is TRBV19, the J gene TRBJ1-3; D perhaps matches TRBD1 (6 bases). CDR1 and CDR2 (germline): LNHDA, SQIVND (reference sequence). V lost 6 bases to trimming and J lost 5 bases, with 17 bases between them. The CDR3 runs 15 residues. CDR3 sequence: CASSQEGGVRNTIYF. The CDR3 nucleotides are TGTGCCAGTAGCCAAGAGGGGGGCGTCCGAAACACCATATATTTT.

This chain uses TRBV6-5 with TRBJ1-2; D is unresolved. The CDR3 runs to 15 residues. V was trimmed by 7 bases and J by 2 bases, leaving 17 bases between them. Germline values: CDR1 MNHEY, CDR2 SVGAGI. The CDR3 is CASNNPREANYGYTF. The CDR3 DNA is TGTGCCAGCAATAACCCTCGGGAGGCCAACTATGGCTACACCTTC.